This T cell receptor beta chain was profiled in a study of T cells in Graves' hyperthyroidism and ophthalmopathy. The overall study: The authors collected peripheral blood at initial diagnosis, before any treatment.

RNA transcripts provided the source from which TCR beta CDR3 regions were amplified. Initially, a first-round RT-PCR of the TCR CDR3 employed the HTBI primer set. TCRdb redid the calling of the multiplex PCR reads with MiXCR, one entry per CDR3 protein. The data contain approximately 330,000 distinct CDR3 sequences, over 15% of them singletons. V gave up 2 bases and J gave up 6 bases, with 2 bases separating them. Germline CDR1 SNHLY, CDR2 FYNNEI. CDR3 size: 11 residues. These patients, aged 18 to 65, had recently diagnosed hyperthyroidism lasting under 2 months. Each diagnosis was grounded in clinical symptoms, serum thyroxine and TRAb, thyroid ultrasound, and orbital computed tomography.

The V gene is TRBV2, the J gene TRBJ2-1; D unclear. Sequencing input: blood. The TCR comes from a woman aged 45-59 years with Graves' hyperthyroidism. The CDR3 is CASSELNEQFF. The CDR3 DNA is TGTGCCAGCAGTGAACTCAATGAGCAGTTCTTC.